Below, one TCR beta chain is given with its context. The data are from a study of CD8+ T cells in alopecia areata. Following extraction, RNA underwent reverse transcription to cDNA, which served as the sequencing template. Method: immunoSEQ multiplex PCR; TCRdb's copy keeps in-frame clones and lacks some. This sample has hundreds of thousands of clones, with more than 45% found just once. V was clipped by 5 bases and J by 3 bases, with 11 bases between them. This CDR3 has 13 residues. Germline V gene data show CDR1 as SNHLY and CDR2 as FYNNEI. This TCR was sampled from a human donor with alopecia areata. Material: CD4+ T cells sorted from blood, obtained at week 0. V usage is TRBV2 and J usage is TRBJ2-7; maybe TRBD1 (6 bases). CDR3 sequence: CASSQLQGYEQYF. In nucleotides, the CDR3 is TGTGCCAGCAGTCAATTACAGGGCTACGAGCAGTACTTC.